This T cell receptor (beta chain) is drawn from a study of T cell changes during pregnancy in multiple sclerosis. The CDR3 length is 19 residues. The V gene's germline CDR1 is PRHDT and CDR2 FYEKMQ (reference sequence). V gave up 4 bases and J gave up 0 bases, with 22 bases separating them. Using immunoSEQ multiplex PCR, the repertoire was profiled, and TCRdb retains in-frame clones only, with some absent. This table has under 35,000 clones, around 91% appearing once. The chain is built from TRBV13 and TRBJ1-3, with D maybe TRBD1 (6 bases). This specimen consisted of CD4+ T cells from peripheral blood mononuclear cells, obtained in the third trimester of pregnancy. The clonotype originates from a female donor in good health, enrolled as a control in a pregnancy study. The CDR3 reads CASSSPTEGGANSGNTIYF. DNA of the CDR3: TGTGCCAGCAGCTCACCCACCGAGGGGGGGGCAAACTCTGGAAACACCATATATTTT.